The sequence of this T cell receptor (beta chain) was determined in a study of T cell repertoires in cytomegalovirus infection. In the study overall: Public TCR beta signatures marked donors with CMV infection and the matching HLA. Study-wide points: Cumulative public TCR beta family frequency identified CMV carriers with the relevant HLA. Predominance within the ex vivo response was attributable to HLA-C-restricted CMV-specific TCR beta clonotypes.

TCRdb analysed the reads with MiXCR anew, one entry per CDR3 protein. The table has a few hundred thousand distinct CDR3 sequences, about a sixth seen once. This clonotype was found many times. Its specificity is not known. CDR3 length equals 13 residues. Germline CDR1 and CDR2: MNHEY and SVGAGI. Trimming left V 0 bases short and J 8 bases short, with 10 bases between. The clonotype comes from a human donor in good health (CMV status not recorded). Some clones in this sample may be carry-over from other donors' samples. Sequencing was done on a sample of CD8+ T cells from PBMCs. This chain uses TRBV6-5 with TRBJ1-2, with D unclear. The CDR3 sequence is CASSYSRVDGYTF. The CDR3 coding sequence is TGTGCCAGCAGTTACTCAAGAGTGGACGGCTACACCTTC.